This T cell receptor beta chain was captured by sequencing in a study of T cell repertoires in cytomegalovirus infection. As for the study in general: From public TCR beta signatures came an indication of both CMV infection and matching HLA type. Overall study findings and caveats: In two of eight donors, the top clonotype was HLA-C-restricted CMV-specific. Based on cumulative public TCR beta family frequency, carriers of CMV plus the relevant HLA were identified.

Via MiXCR, TCRdb re-called the reads, giving one row per CDR3 protein. This table has roughly 180,000 distinct CDR3 sequences, roughly 27% appearing once. V was pared by 0 bases and J by 0 bases, with 16 bases between. CDR1 is MNHEY, CDR2 SVGAGI, per germline. The CDR3 contains 18 residues. This clonotype was seen a few times. Its specificity is unknown. The chain employs TRBV6-5 and TRBJ2-3; D is perhaps TRBD2 (7 bases). The sequenced material came from PBMCs. The sequence derives from a human donor in good health (CMV status not recorded). Some clones in this sample may be carry-over from other donors' samples. The DNA of the CDR3 is TGTGCCAGCAGTTACTCTGGGGCGGGGGCCTCAAGCACAGATACGCAGTATTTT. The encoded protein is CASSYSGAGASSTDTQYF.